The rows below give T cell receptor beta chains drawn from one sample of a study of T cells in Graves' hyperthyroidism and ophthalmopathy. TCRdb re-derived calls from the multiplex PCR reads in MiXCR, one entry per CDR3 protein. The sample records 750,000 to 950,000 distinct CDR3 sequences, over 35% being singletons. The sample consisted of blood. The origin of the receptors is a man younger than 35 with Graves' hyperthyroidism. Each CDR3 is given with its conserved first and last residue. A D gene is named only where the DNA matches it firmly. Expanded clones are given a class, and other clones once, few, many or no size at all.

j_call v_call clone_size d_call cdr3_nt cdr3_aa
TRBJ2-7 TRBV14 NA TRBD2 TGTGCCAGCAGCCACGCCGGACTAGGTCACGAGCAGTACTTC CASSHAGLGHEQYF
TRBJ1-5 TRBV28 NA NA TGTGCCAGCCTTGCGACGGGGAAGCCCCAGCATTTT CASLATGKPQHF
TRBJ1-2 TRBV6-1 few NA TGTGCCTCCACGGGGTACCGCGTCCGGGGCTACACCTTC CASTGYRVRGYTF
TRBJ1-1 TRBV7-9 few NA TGTGCCAGCAGTTACCCTCCGGGGAACACTGAAGCTTTCTTT CASSYPPGNTEAFF
TRBJ2-2 TRBV7-2 NA NA TGTGCCAGCAGCACCCGGGTGGGGGCTCTGAACGGGGAGCTGTTTTTT CASSTRVGALNGELFF
TRBJ1-5 TRBV15 NA NA TGTGCCACCAGCAGAGAGGGACTGAGTAGCAATCAGCCCCAGCATTTT CATSREGLSSNQPQHF
TRBJ1-1 TRBV29-1 few NA TGCAGGGGGGTTACGGACACTGAAGCTTTCTTT CRGVTDTEAFF
TRBJ1-1 TRBV12-3/TRBV12-4 NA NA TGTGCCGGCAAAGTCATCGCGGTGAACACTGAAGCTTTCTTT CAGKVIAVNTEAFF
TRBJ1-2 TRBV14 NA TRBD1 TGTGCCAGCTCACCAGCTCCGGGACAGATCAACTATGGCTACACCTTC CASSPAPGQINYGYTF
TRBJ1-2 TRBV7-9 NA NA TGTGCCAGCAGCCCGAGACTAGTGGGGCTTGGCTACACCTTC CASSPRLVGLGYTF
TRBJ2-5 TRBV10-3 few NA TGTGCCAGCAGTTTATCGTTCCCACCCCCCGAGACCCAGTACTTC CASSLSFPPPETQYF
TRBJ2-5 TRBV7-2 NA NA TGTGCCAGCAGCTTAGGGATTCAGGTTTCTCCTTCGGAGACCCAGTACTTC CASSLGIQVSPSETQYF
TRBJ1-4 TRBV5-1 few NA TGCGCCAGCAGCTTGGATCCAGCCCTTAATGAAAAACTGTTTTTT CASSLDPALNEKLFF
TRBJ1-4 TRBV15 NA NA TGTGCCACCAGCAGAGTAGCAACGCGGGCTGAAAAACTGTTTTTT CATSRVATRAEKLFF
TRBJ2-5 TRBV29-1 NA TRBD2 TGCAGCGGAGATAGCGGGGAAGAGACCCAGTACTTC CSGDSGEETQYF
TRBJ2-5 TRBV6-1 NA NA TGTGCCAGCAGTACGTCAACAGTTCAAGAGACCCAGTACTTC CASSTSTVQETQYF
TRBJ2-5 TRBV14 NA NA TGTGCCAGCAGCCAATTCGTCCAAGAGACCCAGTACTTC CASSQFVQETQYF
TRBJ1-5 TRBV24-1 NA TRBD1 TGTGCCACCAGTGATTCTCGGACAGGGCTTGGCAATCAGCCCCAGCATTTT CATSDSRTGLGNQPQHF
TRBJ1-1 TRBV29-1 NA NA TGCAGTATTCAGGAGGACACTGAAGCTTTCTTT CSIQEDTEAFF
TRBJ1-1 TRBV6-1 NA TRBD1 TGTGCCAGCAGTTATGTGACAGGGCGCACTGAAGCTTTCTTT CASSYVTGRTEAFF
TRBJ1-1 TRBV5-1 NA TRBD1 TGCGCCAGCAGCTTGGTAGGGGGCGCGATGAACACTGAAGCTTTCTTT CASSLVGGAMNTEAFF
TRBJ2-7 TRBV5-4 NA TRBD2 TGTGCCAGCAGCTTCTACGGGGGGGCCGAGCAGTACTTC CASSFYGGAEQYF
TRBJ1-5 TRBV5-1 many NA TGCGCCAGCAGCTTGGATGACGGGAATCAGCCCCAGCATTTT CASSLDDGNQPQHF
TRBJ2-6 TRBV13 few NA TGTGCCAGCAGCTTTGGACGGAGCTCTGGGGCCAACGTCCTGACTTTC CASSFGRSSGANVLTF
TRBJ2-7 TRBV5-5 few NA TGTGCCAGTTTCAAACGGGAGCGAGCCTACGAGCAGTACTTC CASFKRERAYEQYF
TRBJ1-2 TRBV5-1 NA TRBD1 TGCGCCAGCGGAGACGGGACAGGGAACTATGGCTACACCTTC CASGDGTGNYGYTF
TRBJ1-2 TRBV29-1 NA NA TGCAGCGGGGGGAACGGCTATGGCTACACCTTC CSGGNGYGYTF
TRBJ2-5 TRBV3-1 few NA TGTGCCAGCAGCCAAGACGGTGGGGGGGCTCAGACCCAGTACTTC CASSQDGGGAQTQYF
TRBJ1-1 TRBV21-1 NA NA TGTGCCAGCACGACAAAGGACCCGAACACTGAAGCTTTCTTT CASTTKDPNTEAFF
TRBJ2-7 TRBV11-1 NA TRBD1 TGTGCCAGCAGCGTTGGGCGACAGGGGCCCCTCGGGGAGCAGTACTTC CASSVGRQGPLGEQYF
TRBJ1-5 TRBV19 many TRBD1 TGTGCCAGTCACAGGGGTAGAGGCAATCAGCCCCAGCATTTT CASHRGRGNQPQHF
TRBJ2-5 TRBV7-9 few TRBD1 TGTGCCAGCAGCTTAAGGCGACAGGGCCAGGAGACCCAGTACTTC CASSLRRQGQETQYF
TRBJ1-5 TRBV7-2 few NA TGTGCCAGCAGCTTAGATGCGCGGAGCAATCAGCCCCAGCATTTT CASSLDARSNQPQHF
TRBJ1-2 TRBV11-2 few NA TGTGCCAGCACCTCCGGACAGACCCTCTATGGCTACACCTTC CASTSGQTLYGYTF
TRBJ1-1 TRBV2 NA TRBD1 TGTGCCAGCAGATTGACAGGGTTGGACACTGAAGCTTTCTTT CASRLTGLDTEAFF
TRBJ1-4 TRBV7-9 few TRBD1 TGTGCCAGCAGCTCCCAGGGGGGCGCTGGTGAAAAACTGTTTTTT CASSSQGGAGEKLFF
TRBJ2-7 TRBV19 many NA TGTGCCAGTAGTATCGGCAGCCCCGCCGAGCAGTACTTC CASSIGSPAEQYF
TRBJ2-2 TRBV9 few TRBD1 TGTGCCAGCAGCCGACAGGGCCTGGGGGGGGAGCTGTTTTTT CASSRQGLGGELFF
TRBJ1-1 TRBV7-9 many NA TGTGCCAGCAGCGCTACTAGGGAATCGGACACTGAAGCTTTCTTT CASSATRESDTEAFF
TRBJ2-7 TRBV20-1 few NA TGCAGTGCTAGAGATCTGATGACGGATGAGCAGTACTTC CSARDLMTDEQYF
TRBJ1-1 TRBV10-3 NA NA TGTGCCAGTTGCGGGTCCGGCGATGAAGCTTTCTTT CASCGSGDEAFF
TRBJ1-1 TRBV2 many NA TGTGCCAGCAGGGACCCTGGCGCTGAAGCTTTCTTT CASRDPGAEAFF